Below, one T cell receptor beta chain is given with its context. These data originate in a study of blood T cells in healthy people across ages. A sample-barcoded 5' primer and a J-beta primer mix were used in a second PCR of roughly 6 to 12 cycles. TCRdb analysed the 5' RACE reads with MiXCR anew, one entry per CDR3 protein. The top ten hold more than 2% of the sample, which has roughly 2 million distinct CDR3 sequences, around 50% seen once. The CDR3 runs to 14 residues. Trimming pared 4 bases from V and 2 bases from J, leaving 11 bases between. Material: blood. V gene TRBV12-3 or TRBV12-4 combines with J gene TRBJ2-5; D is possibly TRBD1 (5 bases). The sequence derives from a woman in her thirties or forties in good health. CDR3 bases: TGTGCCAGCAGTTCGACAGCCCTTCAAGAGACCCAGTACTTC. Translating gives CASSSTALQETQYF.